This T cell receptor beta chain was recorded in a study of blood T cell repertoires in COVID-19. The germline V gene encodes CDR1 SEHNR and CDR2 FQNEAQ (reference sequence). This CDR3 comprises 18 residues. V was clipped by 7 bases and J by 1 base; unmatched bases: 17. This table comes from immunoSEQ multiplex PCR, and its TCRdb copy is limited to in-frame clones, with some not included. Altogether about 74,000 clones are present, around nine tenths being singletons, with the ten largest covering approximately 1.9%. The specimen was peripheral blood. The sequence derives from a woman of 80 years or more with active or convalescent COVID-19. The genes are TRBV7-9 and TRBJ2-3; 7 bases agree with TRBD2. CDR3 DNA: TGTGCCAGCACCCCCCGTGGGGGAGGGCCGGCCCGCACAGATACGCAGTATTTT. This gives the protein CASTPRGGGPARTDTQYF.